What follows is one TCR beta chain and its context. Its cognate antigen has yet to be identified. It has no much larger one-base neighbor in the sample; base qualities were not kept. TCRbeta CDR3 regions were amplified from genomic DNA using the immunoSEQ Assay, a bias-controlled multiplex PCR. Per the authors' processing: Nucleated cell counts per sample were estimated from amplification of reference gene primers within the assay. To quantify the absolute abundance of each unique TCRbeta CDR3 rearrangement, sequence reads were collapsed and filtered. For each sample, productive Simpson clonality was calculated by taking the square root of Simpson's diversity index across productive rearrangements. Held by TCRdb, this immuneACCESS table contains in-frame sequences only and omits some clones. Under half of the omission traces to an unresolved V gene where checked; the cause of the rest is unknown. V and J calls and clone size come straight from that table; D and trimming were deduced from the DNA. A total of 110,000 or so clones appear in this sample, roughly 79% of them only once. In total, the top ten clones hold roughly a tenth of the sample.

This entry is derived from a study of blood T cell repertoires in COVID-19 (TCRdb year 2020). In the study overall: Samples from collaborators originated in the United States, Italy and Spain and spanned both the acute and convalescent phases of COVID-19. The prospective study material was composed of cDNA or gDNA derived from T cells, B-cell-depleted T cells, or PBMCs. The dataset comprised deeply sampled blood TCRbeta repertoires from subjects exposed to, actively infected with, or recovered from COVID-19. The repertoires were released in a freely available public database intended as a resource for research on the immune response to SARS-CoV-2. The samples were drawn from the first 160 participants of the ongoing ImmuneRACE study and from 950 to 1,500 subjects provided by 6 global collaborators. A de-identified subject ID, COVID-19 status, age in years and sex were almost always included in the sample metadata. Where available, HLA class I and class II types were taken from metadata supplied by the sample provider and were not determined by assay-based typing.

The full study reports these points: How much clinical and demographic metadata was included differed by source and by participant, and the metadata was provided uncurated.

Collaborating institutions collected whole blood in K2EDTA tubes following their own protocols. For TCRbeta analysis, collaborators shipped samples in one of three forms: frozen whole blood, isolated PBMCs, or DNA extracted from either of those sample types. V loses 8 bases at its end and J loses 11 bases; junction bases beyond the gene matches: 13. Per the germline V gene (reference sequence), SEHNR is the CDR1 and FQNEAQ is the CDR2. The CDR3 runs 14 amino acids, cysteine and phenylalanine included. Of the read, only the CDR3 DNA is kept; its 42 bases are in frame from base 1. This chain is built from TRBV7-9 and TRBJ1-2; TRBD1 lines up with 11 middle nucleotides. Sequencing was performed on peripheral blood. This sequence was found in a human donor in a cohort sampled during active COVID-19. In nucleotides, the sequence is TGTGCCAGCCTCACCCCGGGACAGGGGGTAGTGTACACCTTC. Its product reads: CASLTPGQGVVYTF.